Reported below is one T cell receptor beta chain. The antigen is undetermined. This specimen comes from a study of cytomegalovirus exposure and HLA in healthy donors. Study as a whole: Within the Caucasian-associated ancestry cluster were roughly 82% of the 300 to 450 genotyped donors.

Per germline, CDR1 SQVTM and CDR2 ANQGSEA. The CDR3 is made up of 14 amino acids. V lost 3 bases, J lost 3 bases, and 14 bases lay in between. A multiplex PCR was run with 60 Vbeta primers and 13 Jbeta primers. Here immunoSEQ multiplex PCR was the method, and the copy in TCRdb shows in-frame clones only, minus some. The sample contains almost 65,000 clones, around 74% of which appear only once. Findings of the study overall: 87-base-pair reads could not separate some V segments, including TRBV6-2 and TRBV6-3.

The sequenced material came from PBMCs. The source of this sequence is a male donor in good health and CMV-seropositive. V usage is TRBV29-1 and J usage is TRBJ1-2; D possibly corresponds to TRBD1 (5 bases). The CDR3 region is CSVEGLKGYYGYTF. Here the CDR3 DNA reads TGCAGCGTTGAGGGGCTGAAGGGCTACTATGGCTACACCTTC.